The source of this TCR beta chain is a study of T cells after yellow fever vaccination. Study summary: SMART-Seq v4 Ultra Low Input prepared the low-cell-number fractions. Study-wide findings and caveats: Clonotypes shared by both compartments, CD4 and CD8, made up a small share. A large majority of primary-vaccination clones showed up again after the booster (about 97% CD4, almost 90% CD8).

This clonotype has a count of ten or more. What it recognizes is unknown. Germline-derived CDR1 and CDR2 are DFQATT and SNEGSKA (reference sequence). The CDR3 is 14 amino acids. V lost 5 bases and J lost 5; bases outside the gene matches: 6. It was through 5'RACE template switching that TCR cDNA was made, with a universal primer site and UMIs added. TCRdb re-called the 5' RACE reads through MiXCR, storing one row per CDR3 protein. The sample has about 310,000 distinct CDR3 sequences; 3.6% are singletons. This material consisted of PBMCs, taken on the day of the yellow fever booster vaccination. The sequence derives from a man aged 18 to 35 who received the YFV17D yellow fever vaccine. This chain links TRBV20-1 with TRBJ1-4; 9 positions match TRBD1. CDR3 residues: CSALGTGMNEKLFF. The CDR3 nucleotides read TGCAGTGCTCTCGGGACAGGGATGAATGAAAAACTGTTTTTT.